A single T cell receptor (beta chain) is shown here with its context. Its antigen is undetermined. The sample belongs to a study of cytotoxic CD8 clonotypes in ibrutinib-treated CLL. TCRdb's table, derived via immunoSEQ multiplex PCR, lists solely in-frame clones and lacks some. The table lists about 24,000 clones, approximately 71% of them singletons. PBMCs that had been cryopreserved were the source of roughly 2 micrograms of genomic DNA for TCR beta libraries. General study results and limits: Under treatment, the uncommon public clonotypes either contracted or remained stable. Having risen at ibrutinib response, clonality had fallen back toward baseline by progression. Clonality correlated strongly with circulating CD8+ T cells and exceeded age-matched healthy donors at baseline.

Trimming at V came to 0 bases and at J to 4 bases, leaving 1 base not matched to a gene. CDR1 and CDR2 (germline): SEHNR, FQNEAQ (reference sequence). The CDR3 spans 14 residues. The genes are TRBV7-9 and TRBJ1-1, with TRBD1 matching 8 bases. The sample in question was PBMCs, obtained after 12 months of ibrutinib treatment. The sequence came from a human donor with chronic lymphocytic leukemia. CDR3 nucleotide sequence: TGTGCCAGCAGCTTAGCTACAGGGGGCACTGAAGCTTTCTTT. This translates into CASSLATGGTEAFF.